The clone carrying this T cell receptor beta chain was seen just once. This entry belongs to a study of CD8 T cells in Susac syndrome. Random hexamers primed reverse transcription of about 0.5 to 1 ug RNA. TCRdb passed the immunoSEQ multiplex PCR reads through MiXCR, listing each CDR3 protein once. The repertoire consists of hundreds of thousands of distinct CDR3 sequences, with 70% to 90% occurring once and the leading ten covering about 0.11%. The CDR3 runs 14 residues. After removal of 5 bases from V and 4 bases from J, the junction contained 5 bases not matched to a gene. The germline gives CDR1 MNHEY, CDR2 SMNVEV (reference sequence).

Sample: CD8+ T cells from PBMCs. The V call is TRBV27, the J call TRBJ2-1, with 7 positions matching TRBD1. The TCR sequence derives from a human donor with multiple sclerosis. The DNA for the CDR3 is TGTGCCAGCAGTCGCTCACAGGGGTACAATGAGCAGTTCTTC. It translates to CASSRSQGYNEQFF.